In its sample, the clone carrying this T cell receptor beta chain was seen a few times. Repertoires were generated with immunoSEQ multiplex PCR, while TCRdb's copy carries only in-frame clones and drops some. The table lists roughly 190,000 clones, roughly 90% of them singletons. The data were obtained in a study of blood T cell repertoires in COVID-19. Study-wide context: Material from acute and convalescent COVID-19 was sourced from the United States, Italy and Spain.

Participants, 18 to 89 years old, spanned under 25 US areas. Germline CDR1 reads SGHDT; CDR2 reads YYEEEE. The CDR3 contains 18 residues. Deletions cut 3 bases from V and 3 bases from J, with 25 bases between. The rearrangement uses TRBV5-6 and TRBJ2-7, with D perhaps matching TRBD1 (5 bases). This sequence originates from a woman aged 25-40 years who had recovered from COVID-19. The sample consisted of PBMCs or T cells enriched from blood (not recorded which). CDR3 in DNA: TGTGCCAGCAGCTCGACAAATTCCAGGGTTTCGTTGATCTACGAGCAGTACTTC. This encodes CASSSTNSRVSLIYEQYF.